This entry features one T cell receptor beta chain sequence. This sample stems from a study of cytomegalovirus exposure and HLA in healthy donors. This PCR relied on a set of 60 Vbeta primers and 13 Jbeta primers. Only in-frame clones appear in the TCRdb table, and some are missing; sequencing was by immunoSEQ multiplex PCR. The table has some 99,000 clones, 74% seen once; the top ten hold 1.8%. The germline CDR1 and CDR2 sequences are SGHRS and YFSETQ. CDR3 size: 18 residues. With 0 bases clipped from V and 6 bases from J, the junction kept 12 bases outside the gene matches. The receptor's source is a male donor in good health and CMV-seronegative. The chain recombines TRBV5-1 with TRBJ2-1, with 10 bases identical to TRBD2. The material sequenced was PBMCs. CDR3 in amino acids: CASSLALAGDIFFNEQFF. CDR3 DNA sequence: TGCGCCAGCAGCTTGGCCCTAGCGGGGGACATCTTTTTCAATGAGCAGTTCTTC.